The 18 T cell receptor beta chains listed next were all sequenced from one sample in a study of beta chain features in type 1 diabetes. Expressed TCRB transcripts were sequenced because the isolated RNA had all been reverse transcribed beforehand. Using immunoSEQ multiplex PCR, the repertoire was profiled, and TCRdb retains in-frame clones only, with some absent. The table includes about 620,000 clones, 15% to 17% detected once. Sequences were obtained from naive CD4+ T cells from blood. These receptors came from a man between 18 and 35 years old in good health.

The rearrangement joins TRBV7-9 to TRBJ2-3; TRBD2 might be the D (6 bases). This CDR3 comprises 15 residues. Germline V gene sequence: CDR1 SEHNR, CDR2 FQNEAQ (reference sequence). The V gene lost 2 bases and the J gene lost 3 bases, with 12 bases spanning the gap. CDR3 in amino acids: CASSLTGSKTDTQYF. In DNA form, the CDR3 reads TGTGCCAGCAGCTTAACCGGGAGTAAGACAGATACGCAGTATTTT.

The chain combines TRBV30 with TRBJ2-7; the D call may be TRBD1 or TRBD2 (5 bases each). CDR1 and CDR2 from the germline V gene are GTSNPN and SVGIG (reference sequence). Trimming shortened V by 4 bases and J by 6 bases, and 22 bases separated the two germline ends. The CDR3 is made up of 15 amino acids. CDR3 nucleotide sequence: TGTGCCTGGAAGCTACTAGGGGAAGGGTTTAGCGAGCAGTACTTC. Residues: CAWKLLGEGFSEQYF.

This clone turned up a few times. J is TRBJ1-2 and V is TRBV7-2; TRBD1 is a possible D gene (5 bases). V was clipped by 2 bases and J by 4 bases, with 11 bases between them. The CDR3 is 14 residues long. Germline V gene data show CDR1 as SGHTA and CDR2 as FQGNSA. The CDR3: CASSLTQGAYGYTF. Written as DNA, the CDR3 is TGTGCCAGCAGCTTAACGCAGGGAGCCTATGGCTACACCTTC.

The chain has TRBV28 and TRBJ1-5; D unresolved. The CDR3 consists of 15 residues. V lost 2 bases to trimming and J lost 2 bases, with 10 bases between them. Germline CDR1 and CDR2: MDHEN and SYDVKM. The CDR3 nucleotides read TGTGCCAGCAGTTTAGTAGTGGCAGGCAATCAGCCCCAGCATTTT. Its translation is CASSLVVAGNQPQHF.

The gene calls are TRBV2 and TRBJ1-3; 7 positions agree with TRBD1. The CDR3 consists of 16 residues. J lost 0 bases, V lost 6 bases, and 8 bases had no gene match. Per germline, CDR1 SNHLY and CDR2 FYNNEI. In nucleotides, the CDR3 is TGTGCCAGCAGAACCGGGACAGTGAGCTCTGGAAACACCATATATTTT. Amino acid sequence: CASRTGTVSSGNTIYF.

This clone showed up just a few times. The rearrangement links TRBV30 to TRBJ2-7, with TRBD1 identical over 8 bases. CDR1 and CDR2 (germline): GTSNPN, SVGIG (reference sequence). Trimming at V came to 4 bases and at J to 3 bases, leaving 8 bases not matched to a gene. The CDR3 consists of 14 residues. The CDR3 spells CAWNLATGDYEQYF. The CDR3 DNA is TGTGCCTGGAATCTCGCGACAGGGGACTACGAGCAGTACTTC.

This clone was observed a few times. The CDR3 DNA reads as TGTGCCTGGAGTGGCCGGTTTGGGCTCAATCAGCCCCAGCATTTT. Amino acids: CAWSGRFGLNQPQHF. V gene TRBV30 combines with J gene TRBJ1-5; D is uncertain. V was clipped by 1 base and J by 3 bases, with 13 bases between them. The germline gives CDR1 GTSNPN, CDR2 SVGIG (reference sequence). The CDR3 extends over 15 amino acids.

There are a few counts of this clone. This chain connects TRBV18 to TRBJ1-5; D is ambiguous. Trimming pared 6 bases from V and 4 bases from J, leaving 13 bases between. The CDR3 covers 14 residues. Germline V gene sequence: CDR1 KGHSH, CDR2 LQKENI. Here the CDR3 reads CASSADGRNQPQHF. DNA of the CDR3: TGTGCCAGCTCTGCAGACGGACGGAATCAGCCCCAGCATTTT.

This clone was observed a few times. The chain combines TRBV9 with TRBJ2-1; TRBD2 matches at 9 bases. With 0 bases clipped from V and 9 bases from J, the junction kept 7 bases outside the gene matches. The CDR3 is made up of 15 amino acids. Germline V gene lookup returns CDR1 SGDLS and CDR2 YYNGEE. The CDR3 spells CASSVVGGRDSEQFF. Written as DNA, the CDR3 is TGTGCCAGCAGCGTAGTCGGCGGGAGGGATAGTGAGCAGTTCTTC.

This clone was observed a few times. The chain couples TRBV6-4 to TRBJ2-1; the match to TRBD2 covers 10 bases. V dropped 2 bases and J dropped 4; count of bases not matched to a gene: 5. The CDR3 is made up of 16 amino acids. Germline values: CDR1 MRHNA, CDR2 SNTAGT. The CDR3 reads CASSDKGLAPYNEQFF. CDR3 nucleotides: TGTGCCAGCAGTGACAAGGGACTAGCGCCGTACAATGAGCAGTTCTTC.

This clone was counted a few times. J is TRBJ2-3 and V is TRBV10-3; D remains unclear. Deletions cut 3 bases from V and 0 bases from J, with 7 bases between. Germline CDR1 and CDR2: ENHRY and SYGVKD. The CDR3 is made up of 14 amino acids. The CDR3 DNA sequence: TGTGCCATCAGTGAAATCGTGAGCACAGATACGCAGTATTTT. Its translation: CAISEIVSTDTQYF.

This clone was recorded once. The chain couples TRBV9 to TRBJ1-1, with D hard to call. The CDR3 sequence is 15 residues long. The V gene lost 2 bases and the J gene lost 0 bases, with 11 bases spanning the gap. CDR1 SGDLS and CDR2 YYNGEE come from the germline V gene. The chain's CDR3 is CASSVVPTVNTEAFF. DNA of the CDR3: TGTGCCAGCAGCGTCGTCCCTACAGTGAACACTGAAGCTTTCTTT.

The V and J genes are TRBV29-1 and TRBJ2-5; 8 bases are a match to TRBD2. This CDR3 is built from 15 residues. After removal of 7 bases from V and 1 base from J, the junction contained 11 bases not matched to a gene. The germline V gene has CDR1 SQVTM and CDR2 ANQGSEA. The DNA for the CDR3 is TGCAGCGCCGAACGGGCTAGCGGGCCCCAAGAGACCCAGTACTTC. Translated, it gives CSAERASGPQETQYF. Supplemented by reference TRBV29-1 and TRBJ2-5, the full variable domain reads SAVISQKPSRDICQRGTSLTIQCQVDSQVTMMFWYRQQPGQSLTLIATANQGSEATYESGFVIDKFPISRPNLTFSTLTVSNMSPEDSSIYLCSAERASGPQETQYFGPGTRLLVL.

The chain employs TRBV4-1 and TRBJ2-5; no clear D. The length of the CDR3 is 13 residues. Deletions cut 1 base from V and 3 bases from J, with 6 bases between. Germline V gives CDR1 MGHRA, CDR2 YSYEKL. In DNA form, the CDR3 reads TGCGCCAGCAGCCAAGTACGGAAAGAGACCCAGTACTTC. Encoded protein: CASSQVRKETQYF.

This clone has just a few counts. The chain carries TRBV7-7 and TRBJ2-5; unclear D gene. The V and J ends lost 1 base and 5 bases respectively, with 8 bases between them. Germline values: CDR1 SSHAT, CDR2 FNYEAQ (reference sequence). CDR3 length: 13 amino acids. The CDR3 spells CASSLVQRETQYF. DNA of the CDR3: TGTGCCAGCAGCTTAGTTCAGAGGGAGACCCAGTACTTC.

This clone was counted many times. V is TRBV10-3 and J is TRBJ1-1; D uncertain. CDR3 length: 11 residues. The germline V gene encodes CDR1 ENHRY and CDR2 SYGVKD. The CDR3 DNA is TGTGCTGCCGTGCAGAACACTGAAGCTTTCTTT. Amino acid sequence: CAAVQNTEAFF.

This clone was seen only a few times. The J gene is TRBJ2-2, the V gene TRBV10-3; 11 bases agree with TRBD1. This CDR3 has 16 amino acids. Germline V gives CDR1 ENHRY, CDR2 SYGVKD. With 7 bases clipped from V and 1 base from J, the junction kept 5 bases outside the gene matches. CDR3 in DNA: TGTGCCATCACCGACGGGACAGGGGGGAACACCGGGGAGCTGTTTTTT. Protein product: CAITDGTGGNTGELFF.

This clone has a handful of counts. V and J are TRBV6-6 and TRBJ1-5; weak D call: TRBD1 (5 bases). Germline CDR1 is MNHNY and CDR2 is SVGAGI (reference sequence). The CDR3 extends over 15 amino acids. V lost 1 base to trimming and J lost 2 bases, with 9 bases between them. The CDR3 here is CASSYWQGGNQPQHF. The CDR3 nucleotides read TGTGCCAGCAGTTACTGGCAGGGTGGCAATCAGCCCCAGCATTTT.